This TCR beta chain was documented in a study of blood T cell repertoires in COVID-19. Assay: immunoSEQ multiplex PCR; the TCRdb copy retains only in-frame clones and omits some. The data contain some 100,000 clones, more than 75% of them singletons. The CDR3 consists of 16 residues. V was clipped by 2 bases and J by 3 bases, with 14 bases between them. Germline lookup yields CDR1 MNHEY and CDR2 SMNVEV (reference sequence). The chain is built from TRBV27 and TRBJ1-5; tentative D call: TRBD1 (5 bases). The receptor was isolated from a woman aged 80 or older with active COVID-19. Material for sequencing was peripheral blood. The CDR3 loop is CASSLGANAFNQPQHF. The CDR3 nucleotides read TGTGCCAGCAGTTTAGGGGCAAATGCCTTCAATCAGCCCCAGCATTTT.